This T cell receptor beta chain was identified during a study of siplizumab effects on memory and regulatory T cells. Overall study findings and caveats: The authors did not confirm suppressive function in proliferating Tregs from siplizumab cultures.

Points on this clone: Its specificity is unknown.

The repertoire was sequenced with immunoSEQ multiplex PCR; TCRdb's copy has only in-frame clones and lacks some. Of about 100,000 clones detected, approximately 94% appear once; the ten largest clones hold over 1%. Sequenced input: non-Treg CD4+ T cells sorted from blood. The origin of this receptor is a human donor in good health.

This chain's CDR3 is CASSEGWGIRTEAFF. The CDR3 DNA sequence: TGTGCCAGCAGTGAAGGTTGGGGAATTCGCACTGAAGCTTTCTTT. The chain is built from TRBV6-1 and TRBJ1-1, with D uncertain. The ends were cut back, 1 base at V and 4 bases at J, with 13 bases in the middle. Germline loops: CDR1 MNHNS, CDR2 SASEGT. The CDR3 runs to 15 residues.